The subject of this entry is one T cell receptor (beta chain). This entry comes from a study of T cell responses to AZD1222 COVID-19 vaccine. TCRdb's table, derived via immunoSEQ multiplex PCR, lists solely in-frame clones and lacks some. The sample has 140,000 to 150,000 clones; 75% to 90% are singletons. This TCR came from an adult in good health. Sample: peripheral blood, taken on day 0 of AZD1222 vaccination.

The CDR3 reads CASSPPLGNEQFF. CDR3 DNA sequence: TGTGCCAGCAGCCCACCCCTGGGGAATGAGCAGTTCTTC. V usage is TRBV12-3 or TRBV12-4 and J usage is TRBJ2-1; D is undetermined. The CDR3 extends over 13 amino acids. V was trimmed by 6 bases and J by 7 bases, leaving 13 bases between them.